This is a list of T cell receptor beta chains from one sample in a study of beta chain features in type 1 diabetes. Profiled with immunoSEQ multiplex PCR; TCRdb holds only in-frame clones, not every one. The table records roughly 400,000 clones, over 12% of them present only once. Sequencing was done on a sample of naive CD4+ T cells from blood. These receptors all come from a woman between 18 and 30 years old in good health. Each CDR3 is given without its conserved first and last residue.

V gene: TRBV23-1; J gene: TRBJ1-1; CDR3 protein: ASSFGNTEAF
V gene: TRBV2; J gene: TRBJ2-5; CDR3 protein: ASSEVDRKETQY
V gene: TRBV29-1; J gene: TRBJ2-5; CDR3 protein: SVAPGLGETQY
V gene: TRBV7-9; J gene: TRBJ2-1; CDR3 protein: ASSSSGSAGEQF
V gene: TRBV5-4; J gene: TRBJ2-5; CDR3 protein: ASSFASGRETQY
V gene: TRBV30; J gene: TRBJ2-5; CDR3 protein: AGGQGNPGETQY
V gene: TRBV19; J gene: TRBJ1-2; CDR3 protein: ASSIGTSNNYGYT
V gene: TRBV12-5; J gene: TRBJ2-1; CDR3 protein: ASARQSYYNEQF
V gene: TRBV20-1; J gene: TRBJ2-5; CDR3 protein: SALLVGGGY
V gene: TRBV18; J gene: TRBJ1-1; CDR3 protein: ASSDRGGRTEAF
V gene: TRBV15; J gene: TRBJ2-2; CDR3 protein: ATSRKPWTSGYTGELF
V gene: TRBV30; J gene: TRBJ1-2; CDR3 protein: AWSKDRGRNYGYT
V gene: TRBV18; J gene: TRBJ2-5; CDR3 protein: ASSHKDRTEETQY
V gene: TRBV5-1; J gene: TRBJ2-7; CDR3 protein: ASSSGQGTIYEQY
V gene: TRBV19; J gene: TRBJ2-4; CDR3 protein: ASSKGGATKNIQY
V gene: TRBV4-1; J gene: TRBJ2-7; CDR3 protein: ASSQGTSSYEQY
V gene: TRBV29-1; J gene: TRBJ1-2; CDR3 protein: SVIERGDGYT
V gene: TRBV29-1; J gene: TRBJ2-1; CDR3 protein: SARTGTDNEQF
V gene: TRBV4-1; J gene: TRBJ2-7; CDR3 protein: ASSPNLGAAKAYEQY
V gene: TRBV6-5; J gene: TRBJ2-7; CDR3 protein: ASSYSSLAVSYEQY
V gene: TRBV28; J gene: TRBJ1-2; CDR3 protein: ASSLTTGNGYT
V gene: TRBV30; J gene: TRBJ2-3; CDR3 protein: AWRTGIADTQY
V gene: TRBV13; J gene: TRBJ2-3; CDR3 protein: ASSLARGRSGDTQY
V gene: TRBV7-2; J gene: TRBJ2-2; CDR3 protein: ASSLFEEAGELF